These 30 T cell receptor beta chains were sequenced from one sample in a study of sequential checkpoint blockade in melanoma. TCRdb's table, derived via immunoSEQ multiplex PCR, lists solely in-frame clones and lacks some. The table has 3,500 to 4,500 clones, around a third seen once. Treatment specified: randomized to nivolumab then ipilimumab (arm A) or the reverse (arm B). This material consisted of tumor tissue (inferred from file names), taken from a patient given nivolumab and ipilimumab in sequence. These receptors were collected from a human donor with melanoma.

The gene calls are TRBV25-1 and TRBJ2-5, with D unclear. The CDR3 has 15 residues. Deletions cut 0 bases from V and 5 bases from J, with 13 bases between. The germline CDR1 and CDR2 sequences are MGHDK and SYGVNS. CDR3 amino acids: CASSEYRAGLETQYF. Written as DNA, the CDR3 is TGTGCCAGCAGTGAATATCGGGCAGGTCTGGAGACCCAGTACTTC.

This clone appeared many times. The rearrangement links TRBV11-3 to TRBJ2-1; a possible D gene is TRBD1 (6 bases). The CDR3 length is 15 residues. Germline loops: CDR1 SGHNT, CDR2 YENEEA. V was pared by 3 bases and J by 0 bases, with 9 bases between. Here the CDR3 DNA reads TGTGCCAGCAGCTTCCGACAGGTCTCCTACAATGAGCAGTTCTTC. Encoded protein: CASSFRQVSYNEQFF.

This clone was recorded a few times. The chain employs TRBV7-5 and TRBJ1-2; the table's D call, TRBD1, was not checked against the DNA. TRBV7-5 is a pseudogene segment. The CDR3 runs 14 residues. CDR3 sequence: CASSLPQGRRGYTF. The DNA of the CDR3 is TGTGCCAGCAGCTTACCACAGGGGCGACGAGGCTACACCTTC.

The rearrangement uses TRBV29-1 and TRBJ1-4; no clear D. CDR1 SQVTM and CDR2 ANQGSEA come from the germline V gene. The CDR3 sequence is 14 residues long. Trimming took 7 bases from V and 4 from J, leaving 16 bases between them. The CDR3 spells CSATGTESNEKLFF. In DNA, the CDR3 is TGCAGCGCCACCGGTACAGAGAGTAATGAAAAACTGTTTTTT. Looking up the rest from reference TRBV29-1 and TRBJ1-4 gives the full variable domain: SAVISQKPSRDICQRGTSLTIQCQVDSQVTMMFWYRQQPGQSLTLIATANQGSEATYESGFVIDKFPISRPNLTFSTLTVSNMSPEDSSIYLCSATGTESNEKLFFGSGTQLSVL.

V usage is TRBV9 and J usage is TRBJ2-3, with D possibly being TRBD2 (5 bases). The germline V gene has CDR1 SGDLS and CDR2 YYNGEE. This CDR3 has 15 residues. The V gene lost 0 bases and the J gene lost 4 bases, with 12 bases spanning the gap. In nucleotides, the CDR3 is TGTGCCAGCAGCGTAGGTGGGAGTACTGCAGATACGCAGTATTTT. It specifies CASSVGGSTADTQYF.

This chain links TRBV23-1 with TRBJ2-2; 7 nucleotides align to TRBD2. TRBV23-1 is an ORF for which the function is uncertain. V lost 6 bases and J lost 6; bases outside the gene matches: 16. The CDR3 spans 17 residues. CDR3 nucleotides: TGCGCCAGCAGCCAAGATAGTGCGAGCGGGATGGCCGGGGAGCTGTTTTTT. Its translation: CASSQDSASGMAGELFF.

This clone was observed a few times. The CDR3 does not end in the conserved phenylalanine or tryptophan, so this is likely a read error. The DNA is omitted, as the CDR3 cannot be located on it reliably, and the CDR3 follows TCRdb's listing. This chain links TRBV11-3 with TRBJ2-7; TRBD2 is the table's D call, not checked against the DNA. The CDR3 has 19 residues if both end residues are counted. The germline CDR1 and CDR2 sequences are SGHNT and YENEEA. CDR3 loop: CASSLEGEASGSRRYQQYX.

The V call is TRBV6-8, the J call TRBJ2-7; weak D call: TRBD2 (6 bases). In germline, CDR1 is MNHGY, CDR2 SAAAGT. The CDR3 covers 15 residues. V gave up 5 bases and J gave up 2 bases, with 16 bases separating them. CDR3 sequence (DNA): TGTGCCAGCAGTCCCCGGGGGAGTTACCCCTACGAGCAGTACTTC. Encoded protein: CASSPRGSYPYEQYF.

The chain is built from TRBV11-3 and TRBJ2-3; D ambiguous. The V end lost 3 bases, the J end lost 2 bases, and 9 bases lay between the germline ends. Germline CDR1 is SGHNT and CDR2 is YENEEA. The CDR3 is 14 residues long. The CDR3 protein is CASSLAVYTDTQYF. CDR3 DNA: TGTGCCAGCAGCTTGGCGGTGTACACAGATACGCAGTATTTT.

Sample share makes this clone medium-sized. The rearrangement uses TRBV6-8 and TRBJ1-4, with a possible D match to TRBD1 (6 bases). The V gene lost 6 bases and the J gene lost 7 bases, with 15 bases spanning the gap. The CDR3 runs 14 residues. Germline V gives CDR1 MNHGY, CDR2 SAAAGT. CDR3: CASSAGEAGEKLFF. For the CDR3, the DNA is TGTGCCAGCAGCGCAGGGGAGGCCGGTGAAAAACTGTTTTTT.

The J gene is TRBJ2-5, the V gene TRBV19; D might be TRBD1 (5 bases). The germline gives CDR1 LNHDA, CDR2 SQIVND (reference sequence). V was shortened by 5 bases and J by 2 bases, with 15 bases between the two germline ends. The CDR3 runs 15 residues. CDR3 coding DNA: TGTGCCAGTAGTGGAGTGTACACAGGTCAAGAGACCCAGTACTTC. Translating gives CASSGVYTGQETQYF.

The CDR3 region has the DNA TGCGCCAGCAGCTTGGCTGTCTTTGCGAACACTGAAGCTTTCTTT. As protein: CASSLAVFANTEAFF. The J gene is TRBJ1-1, the V gene TRBV5-1, with no clear D. V gave up 0 bases and J gave up 1 base, with 10 bases separating them. This CDR3 has 15 amino acids. CDR1 and CDR2 (germline): SGHRS, YFSETQ.

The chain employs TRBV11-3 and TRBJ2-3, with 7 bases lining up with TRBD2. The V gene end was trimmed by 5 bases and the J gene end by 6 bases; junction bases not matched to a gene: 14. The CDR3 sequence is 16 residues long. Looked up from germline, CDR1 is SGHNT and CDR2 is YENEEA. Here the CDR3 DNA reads TGTGCCAGCAGCCTTAAAGGTGGGCGGGAGAGTGATACGCAGTATTTT. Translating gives CASSLKGGRESDTQYF.

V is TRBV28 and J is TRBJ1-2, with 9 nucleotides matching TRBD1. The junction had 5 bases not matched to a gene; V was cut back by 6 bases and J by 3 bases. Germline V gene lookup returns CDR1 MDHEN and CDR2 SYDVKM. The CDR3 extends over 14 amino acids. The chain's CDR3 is CASSNRGQDYGYTF. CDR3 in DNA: TGTGCCAGCAGCAACAGGGGGCAGGACTATGGCTACACCTTC.

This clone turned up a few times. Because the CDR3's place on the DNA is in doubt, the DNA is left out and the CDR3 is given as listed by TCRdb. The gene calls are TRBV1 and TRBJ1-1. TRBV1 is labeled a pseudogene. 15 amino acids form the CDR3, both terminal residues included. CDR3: CASSQVWGAGTEAFF.

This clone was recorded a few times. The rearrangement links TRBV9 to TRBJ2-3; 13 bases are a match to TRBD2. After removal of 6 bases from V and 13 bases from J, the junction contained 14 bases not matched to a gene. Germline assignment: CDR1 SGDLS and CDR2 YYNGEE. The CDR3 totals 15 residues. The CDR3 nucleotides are TGTGCCAGCACAGTCCGGGGGACTAGCGGGGCCCAGAAGTATTTT. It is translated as CASTVRGTSGAQKYF.

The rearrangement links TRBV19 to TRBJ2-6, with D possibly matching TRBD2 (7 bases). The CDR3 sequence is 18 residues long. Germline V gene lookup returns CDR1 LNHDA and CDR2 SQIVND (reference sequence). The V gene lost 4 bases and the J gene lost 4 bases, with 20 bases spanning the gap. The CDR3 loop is CASSRLSPGGTGANVLTF. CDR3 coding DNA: TGTGCCAGTAGTAGACTCTCCCCGGGGGGCACCGGGGCCAACGTCCTGACTTTC. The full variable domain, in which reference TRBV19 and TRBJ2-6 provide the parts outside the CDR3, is DGGITQSPKYLFRKEGQNVTLSCEQNLNHDAMYWYRQDPGQGLRLIYYSQIVNDFQKGDIAEGYSVSREKKESFPLTVTSAQKNPTAFYLCASSRLSPGGTGANVLTFGAGSRLTVL.

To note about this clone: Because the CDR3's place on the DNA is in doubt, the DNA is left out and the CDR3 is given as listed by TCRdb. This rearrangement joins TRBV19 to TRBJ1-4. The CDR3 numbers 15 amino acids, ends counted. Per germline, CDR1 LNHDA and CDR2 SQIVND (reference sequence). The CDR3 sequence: CASSLPGFFGEKLFF.

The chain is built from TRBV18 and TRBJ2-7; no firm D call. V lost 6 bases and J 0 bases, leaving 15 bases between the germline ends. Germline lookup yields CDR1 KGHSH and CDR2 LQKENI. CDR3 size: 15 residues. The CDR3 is CASSPGPRASYEQYF. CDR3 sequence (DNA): TGTGCCAGCTCCCCGGGTCCTAGGGCCTCCTACGAGCAGTACTTC. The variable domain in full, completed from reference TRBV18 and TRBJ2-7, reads NAGVMQNPRHLVRRRGQEARLRCSPMKGHSHVYWYRQLPEEGLKFMVYLQKENIIDESGMPKERFSAEFPKEGPSILRIQQVVRGDSAAYFCASSPGPRASYEQYFGPGTRLTVT.

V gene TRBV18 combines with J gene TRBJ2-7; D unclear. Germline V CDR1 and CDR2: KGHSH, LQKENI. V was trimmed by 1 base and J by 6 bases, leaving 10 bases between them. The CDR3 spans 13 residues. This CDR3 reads CASSPLSSREQYF. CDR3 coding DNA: TGTGCCAGCTCACCACTAAGCTCCCGCGAGCAGTACTTC.

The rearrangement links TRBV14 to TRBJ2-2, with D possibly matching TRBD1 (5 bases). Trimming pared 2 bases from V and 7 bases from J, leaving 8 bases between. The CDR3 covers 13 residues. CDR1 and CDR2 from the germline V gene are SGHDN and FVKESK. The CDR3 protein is CASSQPGYGELFF. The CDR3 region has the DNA TGTGCCAGCAGCCAACCAGGGTACGGGGAGCTGTTTTTT.

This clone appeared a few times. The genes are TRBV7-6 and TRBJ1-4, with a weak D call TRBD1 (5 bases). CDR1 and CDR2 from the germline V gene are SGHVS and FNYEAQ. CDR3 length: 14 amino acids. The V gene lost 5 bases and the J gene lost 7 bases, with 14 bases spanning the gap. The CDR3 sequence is CASSAGHLGEKLFF. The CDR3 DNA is TGTGCCAGCAGCGCCGGACACCTGGGTGAAAAACTGTTTTTT.

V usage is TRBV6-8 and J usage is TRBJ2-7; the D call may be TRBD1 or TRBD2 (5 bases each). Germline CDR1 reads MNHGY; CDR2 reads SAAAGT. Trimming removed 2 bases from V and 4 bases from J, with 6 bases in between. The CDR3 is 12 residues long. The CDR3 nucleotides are TGTGCCAGCAGTTACGAGGGGTACGAGCAGTACTTC. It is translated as CASSYEGYEQYF.

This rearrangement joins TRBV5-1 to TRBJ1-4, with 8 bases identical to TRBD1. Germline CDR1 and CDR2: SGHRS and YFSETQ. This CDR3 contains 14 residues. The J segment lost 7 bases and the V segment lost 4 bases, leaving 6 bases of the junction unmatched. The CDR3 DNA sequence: TGCGCCAGCAGCGCCGGACAGGGTGGTGAAAAACTGTTTTTT. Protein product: CASSAGQGGEKLFF.

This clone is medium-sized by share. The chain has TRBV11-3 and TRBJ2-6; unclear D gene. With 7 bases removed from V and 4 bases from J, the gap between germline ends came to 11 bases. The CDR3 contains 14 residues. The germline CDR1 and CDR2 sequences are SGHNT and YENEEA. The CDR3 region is CASIGSQGANVLTF. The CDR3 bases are TGTGCCAGCATCGGATCCCAGGGGGCCAACGTCCTGACTTTC.

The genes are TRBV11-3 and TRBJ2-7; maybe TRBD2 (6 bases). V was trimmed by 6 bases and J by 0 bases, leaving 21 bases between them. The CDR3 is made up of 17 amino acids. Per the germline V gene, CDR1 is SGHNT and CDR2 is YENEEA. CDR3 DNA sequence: TGTGCCAGCAGTTTTTTGCGGGGCCAGGTGAGCTCCTACGAGCAGTACTTC. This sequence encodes CASSFLRGQVSSYEQYF. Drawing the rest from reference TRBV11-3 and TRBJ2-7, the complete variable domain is EAGVVQSPRYKIIEKKQPVAFWCNPISGHNTLYWYLQNLGQGPELLIRYENEEAVDDSQLPKDRFSAERLKGVDSTLKIQPAELGDSAVYLCASSFLRGQVSSYEQYFGPGTRLTVT.

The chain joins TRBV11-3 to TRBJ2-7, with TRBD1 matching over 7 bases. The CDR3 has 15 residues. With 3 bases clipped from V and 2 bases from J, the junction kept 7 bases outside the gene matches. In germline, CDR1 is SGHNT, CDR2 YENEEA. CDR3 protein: CASSLGRQGTYEQYF. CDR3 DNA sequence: TGTGCCAGCAGCTTGGGACGACAGGGTACCTACGAGCAGTACTTC.

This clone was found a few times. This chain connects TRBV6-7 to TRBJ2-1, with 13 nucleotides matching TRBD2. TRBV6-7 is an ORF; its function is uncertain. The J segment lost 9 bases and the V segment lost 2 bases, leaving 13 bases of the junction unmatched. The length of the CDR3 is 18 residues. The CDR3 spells CASSYPKGLAGALGEQFF. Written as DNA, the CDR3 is TGTGCCAGCAGTTACCCAAAAGGACTAGCGGGAGCATTAGGTGAGCAGTTCTTC.

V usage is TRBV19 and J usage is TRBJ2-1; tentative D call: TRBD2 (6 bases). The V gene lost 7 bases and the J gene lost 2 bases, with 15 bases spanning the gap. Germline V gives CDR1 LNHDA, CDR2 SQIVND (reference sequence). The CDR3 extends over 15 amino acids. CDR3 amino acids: CASTASPGAYNEQFF. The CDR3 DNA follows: TGTGCCAGTACCGCATCCCCGGGGGCCTACAATGAGCAGTTCTTC.

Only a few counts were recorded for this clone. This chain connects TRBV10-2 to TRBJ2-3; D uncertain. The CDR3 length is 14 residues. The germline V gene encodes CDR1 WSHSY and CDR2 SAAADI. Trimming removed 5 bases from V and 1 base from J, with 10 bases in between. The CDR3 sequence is CASSLNGGTDTQYF. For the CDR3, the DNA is TGCGCCAGCAGTCTGAATGGGGGCACAGATACGCAGTATTTT.